Listed here is a single T cell receptor (beta chain). Its matching antigen is unknown. This CDR3 region has 16 residues. V was pared by 3 bases and J by 2 bases, with 8 bases of the junction left unmatched. Germline V lookup: CDR1 SGDLS, CDR2 YYNGEE. The sample originates from a study of cytomegalovirus exposure and HLA in healthy donors. Overall study: One earlier analysis, a look at about 179 million T cells, found roughly 120 million unique TCR beta sequences. Study results and limitations: Investigators reported 150 to 200 TCR beta chains as tied to cytomegalovirus. The only immune exposure information that was available was CMV serostatus. A later analysis, which compared TCR beta chains of equal frequency, found the HLA-associated ones more clonally expanded.

Vbeta (60) and Jbeta (13) primers were used in the PCR. Sequencing was performed with immunoSEQ multiplex PCR; in TCRdb, only in-frame clones are kept and a portion is missing. Among approximately 92,000 clones listed, roughly 69% were seen once. Source material: PBMCs. The chain uses TRBV9 and TRBJ2-1, with 7 bases that match TRBD1. The receptor was derived from a man in his fifties in good health and CMV-seronegative. CDR3 residues: CASSAGPGQTYNEQFF. In DNA form, the CDR3 reads TGTGCCAGCAGCGCCGGGCCGGGACAGACCTACAATGAGCAGTTCTTC.